These 25 T cell receptor beta chains came from one sample sequenced in a study of early T cells in non-severe SARS-CoV-2 infection. TCRdb fed the 5' RACE reads into MiXCR, producing one record per CDR3 protein. The top ten clones hold less than 25% of a sample with 35,000 to 45,000 distinct CDR3 sequences, 5.5% to 7.5% of them seen once. The source material was whole blood, sampled at baseline. The source is an adult who was a healthcare worker with PCR-confirmed SARS-CoV-2 infection or an uninfected control (not recorded which).

The genes are TRBV20-1 and TRBJ1-1; 7 positions agree with TRBD1. This CDR3 has 12 amino acids. The germline CDR1 and CDR2 sequences are DFQATT and SNEGSKA (reference sequence). The junction had 1 base not matched to a gene; V was cut back by 2 bases and J by 4 bases. The CDR3 nucleotides read TGCAGTGCTAGAAAGGGGGCCACTGAAGCTTTCTTT. It is translated as CSARKGATEAFF.

The chain uses TRBV7-2 and TRBJ2-2, with D hard to call. V was cut by 5 bases and J by 0 bases, with 7 bases left in between. Germline CDR1 SGHTA, CDR2 FQGNSA. The CDR3 runs 14 residues. CDR3 residues: CASSAYSNTGELFF. The DNA for the CDR3 is TGTGCCAGCAGCGCCTACTCGAACACCGGGGAGCTGTTTTTT.

This clonotype was found many times. The chain carries TRBV6-2 or TRBV6-3 and TRBJ2-1, with D perhaps matching TRBD2 (6 bases). Germline assignment: CDR1 MNHEY and CDR2 SVGEGT. This CDR3 has 16 residues. V was pared by 2 bases and J by 3 bases, with 14 bases between. CDR3 residues: CASSYPSMTSYNEQFF. In DNA form, the CDR3 reads TGTGCCAGCAGTTACCCTTCTATGACTAGCTACAATGAGCAGTTCTTC.

The gene calls are TRBV19 and TRBJ2-3, with 10 bases matching TRBD1. V was pared by 5 bases and J by 3 bases, with 2 bases of the junction left unmatched. The germline V gene encodes CDR1 LNHDA and CDR2 SQIVND (reference sequence). The CDR3 totals 14 residues. CDR3 sequence: CASSDRGQTDTQYF. The CDR3 DNA follows: TGTGCCAGTAGTGACAGGGGGCAGACAGATACGCAGTATTTT. Filled out from reference TRBV19 and TRBJ2-3, the complete variable domain reads DGGITQSPKYLFRKEGQNVTLSCEQNLNHDAMYWYRQDPGQGLRLIYYSQIVNDFQKGDIAEGYSVSREKKESFPLTVTSAQKNPTAFYLCASSDRGQTDTQYFGPGTRLTVL.

This clonotype was picked up a small number of times. The rearrangement uses TRBV5-8 and TRBJ2-1; the D gene is possibly TRBD1 (5 bases). The ends were cut back, 4 bases at V and 7 bases at J, with 21 bases in the middle. From germline, CDR1 is SGHTS and CDR2 YDEGEE. CDR3 length equals 16 residues. For the CDR3, the DNA is TGTGCCAGCAGCCCTGGGGCGGCCCCAATCCAAAATGAGCAGTTCTTC. Protein: CASSPGAAPIQNEQFF.

This clonotype was counted ten times or more. The chain uses TRBV5-8 and TRBJ2-7; unclear D gene. The CDR3 consists of 13 residues. CDR1 is SGHTS, CDR2 YDEGEE, per germline. Trimming pared 0 bases from V and 2 bases from J, leaving 6 bases between. The chain's CDR3 is CASSLASPYEQYF. Here the CDR3 DNA reads TGTGCCAGCAGCTTGGCCTCCCCCTACGAGCAGTACTTC.

This clonotype was seen only a few times. This sequence joins TRBV20-1 and TRBJ1-2; 9 bases match TRBD1. The V gene end was trimmed by 4 bases and the J gene end by 6 bases; junction bases not matched to a gene: 6. Looked up from germline, CDR1 is DFQATT and CDR2 is SNEGSKA (reference sequence). CDR3 size: 13 residues. CDR3 in amino acids: CSANTGTGHGYTF. The CDR3 DNA sequence: TGCAGTGCTAATACCGGGACAGGGCATGGCTACACCTTC.

The rearrangement joins TRBV18 to TRBJ2-3; D perhaps matches TRBD1 (5 bases). The length of the CDR3 is 15 residues. Germline CDR1 reads KGHSH; CDR2 reads LQKENI. The V end was cut by 1 base, the J end by 2 bases, with 10 bases between. CDR3 nucleotides: TGTGCCAGCTCACCACGGGGCAGACCCACAGATACGCAGTATTTT. It yields the protein CASSPRGRPTDTQYF.

This clonotype was found a few times. The chain carries TRBV4-1 and TRBJ2-7; possible D gene TRBD1, 6 bases. Per the germline V gene, CDR1 is MGHRA and CDR2 is YSYEKL. The germline V and J ends were trimmed by 0 bases and 0 bases, with 24 bases remaining between them. This CDR3 has 20 residues. CDR3 in DNA: TGCGCCAGCAGCCAAGAGTTCCCGGAGACAGGCCTTACTAGCTCCTACGAGCAGTACTTC. This gives the protein CASSQEFPETGLTSSYEQYF.

The sample holds many counts of this clonotype. This chain connects TRBV19 to TRBJ1-2, with D possibly matching TRBD1 (6 bases). This CDR3 has 14 residues. Trimming shortened V by 11 bases and J by 3 bases, and 19 bases separated the two germline ends. Germline V gene data show CDR1 as LNHDA and CDR2 as SQIVND (reference sequence). The DNA of the CDR3 is TGTGCCTCAACCTTAGGGGGAATAGACTATGGCTACACCTTC. This gives the protein CASTLGGIDYGYTF. Full variable domain (rest looked up from reference TRBV19 and TRBJ1-2): DGGITQSPKYLFRKEGQNVTLSCEQNLNHDAMYWYRQDPGQGLRLIYYSQIVNDFQKGDIAEGYSVSREKKESFPLTVTSAQKNPTAFYLCASTLGGIDYGYTFGSGTRLTVV.

This clonotype was counted a few times. The gene calls are TRBV6-1 and TRBJ2-5; 7 bases are a match to TRBD2. The junction had 9 bases not matched to a gene; V was cut back by 6 bases and J by 5 bases. The CDR3 totals 14 residues. Germline CDR1 reads MNHNS; CDR2 reads SASEGT. The DNA for the CDR3 is TGTGCCAGCAGCCCAATCTCGCGGGGGGAGACCCAGTACTTC. The encoded protein is CASSPISRGETQYF.

This clonotype has just a few counts. The rearrangement links TRBV29-1 to TRBJ2-2; D not certain. The V gene's germline CDR1 is SQVTM and CDR2 ANQGSEA. This CDR3 is built from 14 residues. Trimming cost V 1 base and J 1 base, with 7 bases left between them. CDR3 DNA: TGCAGCGTTGAAGGGGCGGTGAACACCGGGGAGCTGTTTTTT. This encodes CSVEGAVNTGELFF.

The sample holds a few counts of this clonotype. J is TRBJ2-1 and V is TRBV3-2; the tabulated D call, TRBD2, remains unverified against the DNA. TRBV3-2 constitutes a pseudogene. The CDR3 is made up of 20 amino acids. DNA of the CDR3: TGTGCCAGCAGGAAGATGCCGGGACTGAGACCAAGGAGTTCCTACAATGAGCAGTTCTTC. It is translated as CASRKMPGLRPRSSYNEQFF.

This chain uses TRBV10-3 with TRBJ1-4; 8 positions match TRBD1. The CDR3 loop spans 13 amino acids. From germline, CDR1 is ENHRY and CDR2 SYGVKD. Losses at the gene ends were 9 bases for V and 8 bases for J; bases not matched to a gene: 8. Here the CDR3 DNA reads TGTGCCATTGGGTCAGGGGGCGAAGAAAAACTGTTTTTT. The encoded protein is CAIGSGGEEKLFF.

This clonotype was seen repeatedly, ten times or more. The chain combines TRBV7-3 with TRBJ2-3; 10 bases match TRBD2. Germline values: CDR1 SGHTA, CDR2 FQGTGA. The ends lost 5 bases at V and 0 bases at J; junction bases unmatched: 2. The CDR3 spans 15 residues. The CDR3 here is CASSRAGGSTDTQYF. Written as DNA, the CDR3 is TGTGCCAGCAGCCGAGCGGGAGGGAGCACAGATACGCAGTATTTT.

This clonotype has at least ten counts. The chain employs TRBV20-1 and TRBJ2-3, with D unresolved. Trimming stripped 3 bases from V and 11 bases from J, with 15 bases between. This CDR3 has 12 residues. The V gene's germline CDR1 is DFQATT and CDR2 SNEGSKA (reference sequence). The CDR3 DNA is TGCAGTGCTAGCCCCTCCGGCTTCGGGCAGTATTTT. Its protein product is CSASPSGFGQYF.

About this clonotype itself: Being one base from a much bigger clone, this may be a read error. This chain connects TRBV3-1 to TRBJ2-1, with 7 bases matching TRBD2. The CDR3 runs 15 residues. Germline trimming cut 4 bases from V and 4 bases from J; bases unmatched to any gene: 7. CDR1 is LGHDT, CDR2 YNNKEL, per germline (reference sequence). CDR3 in DNA: TGTGCCAGCAGCCCAAGGGACTACCAGTACAATGAGCAGTTCTTC. Protein sequence: CASSPRDYQYNEQFF.

Many counts were recorded for this clonotype. This rearrangement joins TRBV4-1 to TRBJ2-1, with D perhaps TRBD1 (6 bases). This CDR3 region has 13 residues. V was cut by 0 bases and J by 6 bases, with 6 bases left in between. From germline, CDR1 is MGHRA and CDR2 YSYEKL. The CDR3 spells CASSQEGANEQFF. The CDR3 bases are TGCGCCAGCAGCCAAGAGGGGGCCAATGAGCAGTTCTTC.

There are many counts of this clonotype. This chain connects TRBV7-2 to TRBJ2-3; TRBD2 aligns across 8 bases. Germline CDR1 and CDR2: SGHTA and FQGNSA. The CDR3 totals 15 residues. Germline trimming cut 3 bases from V and 2 bases from J; bases unmatched to any gene: 4. The CDR3 coding sequence is TGTGCCAGCAGCTTTAGCGGGATTAACACAGATACGCAGTATTTT. This translates into CASSFSGINTDTQYF.

V is TRBV19 and J is TRBJ1-2; D gene unclear. Germline CDR1 and CDR2: LNHDA and SQIVND (reference sequence). The CDR3 loop spans 16 amino acids. Trimming left V 4 bases short and J 8 bases short, with 23 bases between. In DNA form, the CDR3 reads TGTGCCAGTAGTAGCCAACTACAGACTCCGAGGCGAGGCTACACCTTC. Encoded protein: CASSSQLQTPRRGYTF.

Note on this clonotype: Sequence at one end of the junction differs from germline and may be a read error. This rearrangement joins TRBV7-9 to TRBJ1-2; 8 nucleotides align to TRBD1. There are 15 residues in the CDR3. CDR1 and CDR2 (germline): SEHNR, FQNEAQ (reference sequence). CDR3 coding DNA: TGTCCCAGCAGCCCGCTTGGACAGGGAAGTCGGGGCTACACCTTC. Translating gives CPSSPLGQGSRGYTF.

In this sample, this clonotype turned up many times. The rearrangement uses TRBV6-6 and TRBJ1-2, with D unresolved. Trimming took off 9 bases at V and 6 bases at J, with 8 bases between the two ends. Per germline, CDR1 MNHNY and CDR2 SVGAGI (reference sequence). This CDR3 region has 10 residues. This CDR3 is CASGIDGYTF. The DNA of the CDR3 is TGTGCCAGTGGGATTGATGGCTACACCTTC.

This clonotype was found many times. The J gene is TRBJ2-1, the V gene TRBV4-1; the match to TRBD2 covers 7 bases. From germline, CDR1 is MGHRA and CDR2 YSYEKL. The junction had 18 bases not matched to a gene; V was cut back by 3 bases and J by 7 bases. The CDR3 length is 18 residues. The CDR3: CASSQSGRGGPNQNEQFF. The CDR3 DNA sequence: TGCGCCAGCAGCCAGTCCGGAAGGGGAGGGCCTAATCAGAATGAGCAGTTCTTC.

The rearrangement joins TRBV6-2 or TRBV6-3 to TRBJ2-1; the match to TRBD2 covers 11 bases. CDR3 length: 18 amino acids. V lost 2 bases and J lost 7; bases outside the gene matches: 13. The germline CDR1 and CDR2 sequences are MNHEY and SVGEGT. This CDR3 is CASSYNRLAGSAWNEQFF. CDR3 coding DNA: TGTGCCAGCAGTTACAACAGACTAGCGGGGTCCGCGTGGAATGAGCAGTTCTTC.

This clonotype showed up many times. CDR3 bases: TGTGCCAGCAGTGAGAACGGGGATTTATACGAGCAGTACTTC. Translation: CASSENGDLYEQYF. V usage is TRBV2 and J usage is TRBJ2-7; D is perhaps TRBD2 (5 bases). This CDR3 has 14 residues. Germline V lookup: CDR1 SNHLY, CDR2 FYNNEI. V dropped 3 bases and J dropped 4 bases, with 13 bases sitting between them.